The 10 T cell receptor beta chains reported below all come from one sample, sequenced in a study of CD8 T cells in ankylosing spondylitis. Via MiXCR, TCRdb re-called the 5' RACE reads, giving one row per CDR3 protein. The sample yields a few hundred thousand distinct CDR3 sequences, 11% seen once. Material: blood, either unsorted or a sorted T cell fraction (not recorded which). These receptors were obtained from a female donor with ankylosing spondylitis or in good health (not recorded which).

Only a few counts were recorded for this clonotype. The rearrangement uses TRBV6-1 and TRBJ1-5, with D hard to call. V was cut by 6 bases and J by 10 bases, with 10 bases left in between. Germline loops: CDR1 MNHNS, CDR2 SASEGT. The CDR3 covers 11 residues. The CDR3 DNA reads TGTGCCAGCAGGAACCCGGGACCCCAGCATTTT. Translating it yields CASRNPGPQHF.

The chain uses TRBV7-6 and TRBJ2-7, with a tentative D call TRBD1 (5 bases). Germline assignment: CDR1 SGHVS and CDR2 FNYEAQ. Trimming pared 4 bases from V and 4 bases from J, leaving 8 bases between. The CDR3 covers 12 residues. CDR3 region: CASSSRQYEQYF. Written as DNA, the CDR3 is TGTGCCAGCAGCTCGCGACAGTACGAGCAGTACTTC.

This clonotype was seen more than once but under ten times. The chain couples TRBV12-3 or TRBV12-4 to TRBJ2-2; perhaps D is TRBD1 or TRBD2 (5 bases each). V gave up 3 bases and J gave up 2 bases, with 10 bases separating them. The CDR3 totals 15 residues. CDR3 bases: TGTGCCAGCAGTTTCAGTGGGGGAAACACCGGGGAGCTGTTTTTT. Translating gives CASSFSGGNTGELFF.

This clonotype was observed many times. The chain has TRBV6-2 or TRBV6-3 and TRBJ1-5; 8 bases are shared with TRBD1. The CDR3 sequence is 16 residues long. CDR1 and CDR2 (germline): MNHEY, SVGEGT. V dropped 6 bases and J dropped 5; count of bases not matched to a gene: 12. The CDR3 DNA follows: TGTGCCAGCAGCCGGCAGACAGGGGCAATGCATCAGCCCCAGCATTTT. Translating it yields CASSRQTGAMHQPQHF.

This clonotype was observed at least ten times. The CDR3 DNA reads TGTGCCAGCAGCTTGGACAATAGCAATCAGCCCCAGCATTTT. Residues: CASSLDNSNQPQHF. The J gene is TRBJ1-5, the V gene TRBV7-9, with a tentative D call TRBD1 (5 bases). Trimming removed 3 bases at V and 0 bases at J, with 6 bases between. The CDR3 is 14 residues long. CDR1 and CDR2 from the germline V gene are SEHNR and FQNEAQ (reference sequence).

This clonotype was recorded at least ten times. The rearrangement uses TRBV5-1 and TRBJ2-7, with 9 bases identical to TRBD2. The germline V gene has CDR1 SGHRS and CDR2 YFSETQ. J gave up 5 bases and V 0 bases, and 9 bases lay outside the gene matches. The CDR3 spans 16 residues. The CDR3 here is CASSLEPGGRGNEQYF. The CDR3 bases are TGCGCCAGCAGCTTGGAACCGGGCGGGAGGGGTAACGAGCAGTACTTC.

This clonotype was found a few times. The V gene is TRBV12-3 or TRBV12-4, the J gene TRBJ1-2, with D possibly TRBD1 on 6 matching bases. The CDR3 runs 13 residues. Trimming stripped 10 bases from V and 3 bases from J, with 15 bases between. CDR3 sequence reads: CATFKQGHYGYTF. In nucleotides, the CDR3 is TGTGCCACTTTCAAACAGGGCCACTATGGCTACACCTTC.

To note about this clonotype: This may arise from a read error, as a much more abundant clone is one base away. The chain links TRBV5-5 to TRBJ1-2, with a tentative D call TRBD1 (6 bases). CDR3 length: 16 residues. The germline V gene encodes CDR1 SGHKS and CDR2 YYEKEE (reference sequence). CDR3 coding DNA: TGTGCCAGCAGCTTACCTCATACGGGGGGCGGCTATGGCTACCCCTTC. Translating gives CASSLPHTGGGYGYPF.

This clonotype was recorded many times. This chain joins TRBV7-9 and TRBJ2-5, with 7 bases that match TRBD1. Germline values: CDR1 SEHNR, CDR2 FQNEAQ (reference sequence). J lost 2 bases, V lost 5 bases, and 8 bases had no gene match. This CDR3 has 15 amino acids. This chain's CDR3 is CASSPRTGFQETQYF. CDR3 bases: TGTGCCAGCAGCCCAAGGACAGGTTTTCAAGAGACCCAGTACTTC.

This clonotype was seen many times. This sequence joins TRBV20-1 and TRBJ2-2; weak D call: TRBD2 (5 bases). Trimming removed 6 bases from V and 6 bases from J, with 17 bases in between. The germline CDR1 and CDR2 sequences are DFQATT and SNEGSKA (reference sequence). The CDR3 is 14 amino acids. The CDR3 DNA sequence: TGCAGTGCCCCGTGGAGGCGCCGTTCCGGGGAGCTGTTTTTT. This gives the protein CSAPWRRRSGELFF.